Each of the 28 T cell receptor beta chains below was sequenced from the same sample in a study of T cells in Graves' hyperthyroidism and ophthalmopathy. The CDR3 regions of TCR beta were amplified from RNA transcripts. The TCR CDR3 was amplified in a first-round RT-PCR using the HTBI primer set. TCRdb reprocessed the multiplex PCR reads with MiXCR, giving one entry per CDR3 protein. The sample includes approximately 700,000 distinct CDR3 sequences, 45% of them seen just once. The specimen sequenced was peripheral blood or thyroid tissue (not recorded which). Receptors were obtained from an adult man with Graves' disease, either hyperthyroidism or ophthalmopathy (not recorded which).

This clonotype showed up many times. The chain couples TRBV2 to TRBJ1-1; tentative D call: TRBD1 (5 bases). CDR1 is SNHLY, CDR2 FYNNEI, per germline. Trimming took off 4 bases at V and 5 bases at J, with 11 bases between the two ends. The CDR3 has 13 amino acids. CDR3 in DNA: TGTGCCAGCAGTGTGCAGGGCGGTACTGAAGCTTTCTTT. As protein: CASSVQGGTEAFF. Full variable domain (missing parts from reference TRBV2 and TRBJ1-1): EPEVTQTPSHQVTQMGQEVILRCVPISNHLYFYWYRQILGQKVEFLVSFYNNEISEKSEIFDDQFSVERPDGSNFTLKIRSTKLEDSAMYFCASSVQGGTEAFFGQGTRLTVV.

This clonotype was seen only once. It may be a read error: a sequence one base away is much more abundant. The chain carries TRBV12-3 or TRBV12-4 and TRBJ1-1; no definite D call. Trimming left V 6 bases short and J 7 bases short, with 15 bases between. This CDR3 is built from 13 residues. This CDR3 is CASSLVRAIEAFF. The CDR3 DNA sequence: TGTGCCAGCAGCCTAGTGAGGGCCATTGAAGCTTTCTTT.

This clonotype has just a few counts. The chain uses TRBV2 and TRBJ1-3, with 8 positions matching TRBD1. V dropped 4 bases and J dropped 2; count of bases not matched to a gene: 4. Germline V gene sequence: CDR1 SNHLY, CDR2 FYNNEI. The length of the CDR3 is 15 residues. The DNA of the CDR3 is TGTGCCAGCAGTGGGACAGGGAGGGCTGGAAACACCATATATTTT. Its translation: CASSGTGRAGNTIYF. The full variable domain, rest sourced from reference TRBV2 and TRBJ1-3, is EPEVTQTPSHQVTQMGQEVILRCVPISNHLYFYWYRQILGQKVEFLVSFYNNEISEKSEIFDDQFSVERPDGSNFTLKIRSTKLEDSAMYFCASSGTGRAGNTIYFGEGSWLTVV.

The chain links TRBV2 to TRBJ2-7; D perhaps matches TRBD2 (7 bases). The length of the CDR3 is 15 residues. With 5 bases removed from V and 2 bases from J, the gap between germline ends came to 16 bases. Germline assignment: CDR1 SNHLY and CDR2 FYNNEI. Here the CDR3 reads CASSLGGAHPYEQYF. The CDR3 DNA reads TGTGCCAGCAGTTTAGGGGGGGCTCATCCCTACGAGCAGTACTTC. The variable domain in full, completed from reference TRBV2 and TRBJ2-7, reads EPEVTQTPSHQVTQMGQEVILRCVPISNHLYFYWYRQILGQKVEFLVSFYNNEISEKSEIFDDQFSVERPDGSNFTLKIRSTKLEDSAMYFCASSLGGAHPYEQYFGPGTRLTVT.

The chain carries TRBV11-2 and TRBJ1-2, with TRBD1 matching 8 bases. CDR1 is SGHAT and CDR2 is FQNNGV in the germline V gene. V was pared by 5 bases and J by 8 bases, with 16 bases of the junction left unmatched. CDR3 length: 16 residues. DNA of the CDR3: TGTGCCAGCAGCAAAATCCCGGGACAGGAGTCGGGAGGCTACACCTTC. Its protein product is CASSKIPGQESGGYTF.

The rearrangement links TRBV12-3 or TRBV12-4 to TRBJ1-1, with a tentative D call TRBD1 (5 bases). Trimming removed 8 bases at V and 5 bases at J, with 18 bases between. This CDR3 comprises 14 residues. The CDR3 sequence: CASLYGAGGTEAFF. CDR3 in DNA: TGTGCCAGCCTCTACGGGGCGGGGGGGACTGAAGCTTTCTTT.

This chain uses TRBV7-8 with TRBJ2-2; TRBD2 matches at 7 bases. This CDR3 contains 15 residues. V shed 5 bases and J 5 bases; nucleotides not matched to a gene: 8. Per the germline V gene, CDR1 is SGHVS and CDR2 is FQNEAQ. The CDR3 DNA reads as TGTGCCAGCAGCCGTGGCGGGAGAGGGACCGGGGAGCTGTTTTTT. Translated: CASSRGGRGTGELFF.

The genes are TRBV29-1 and TRBJ1-1, with D unclear. In germline, CDR1 is SQVTM, CDR2 ANQGSEA. The CDR3 runs to 14 residues. The CDR3 bases are TGCAGTTTAGGTGACTTAATCATGAACACTGAAGCTTTCTTT. This encodes CSLGDLIMNTEAFF.

The chain links TRBV5-4 to TRBJ1-1, with D uncertain. The germline CDR1 and CDR2 sequences are SGHNT and YYREEE (reference sequence). The CDR3 covers 15 residues. Trimming took 0 bases from V and 1 from J, leaving 10 bases between them. The CDR3 reads CASSLEGHSNTEAFF. The CDR3 DNA sequence: TGTGCCAGCAGCTTGGAAGGCCACTCGAACACTGAAGCTTTCTTT.

The rearrangement joins TRBV9 to TRBJ1-2; 10 nucleotides line up with TRBD1. The V segment lost 9 bases and the J segment 3 bases; nucleotides outside the gene matches: 17. The CDR3 runs 17 residues. The germline CDR1 and CDR2 sequences are SGDLS and YYNGEE. The chain's CDR3 is CAISDYLGQGIHYGYTF. CDR3 nucleotides: TGTGCCATCAGTGACTACCTGGGACAGGGGATTCACTATGGCTACACCTTC.

The J gene is TRBJ2-5, the V gene TRBV7-6; 13 bases map to TRBD2. Germline assignment: CDR1 SGHVS and CDR2 FNYEAQ. The CDR3 is made up of 17 amino acids. V lost 8 bases to trimming and J lost 5 bases; unmatched junction nucleotides: 14. CDR3 in DNA: TGTGCCAGCTCACCACTTCCGGGACTAGCGGGACATGAGACCCAGTACTTC. Translated: CASSPLPGLAGHETQYF.

The chain joins TRBV2 to TRBJ2-5; 7 bases are a match to TRBD2. The J call is in doubt because the DNA end fits TRBJ2-1 better. The germline gives CDR1 SNHLY, CDR2 FYNNEI. This CDR3 comprises 14 residues. CDR3 sequence (DNA): TGTGCCAGCAGAAGTTCGGGTCGCGGGGGTGAGCAGTTCTTC. It yields the protein CASRSSGRGGEQFF.

About this clonotype: Here the CDR3 omits its conserved ending phenylalanine or tryptophan, so a read error is the likely source. Because the CDR3's place on the DNA is in doubt, the DNA is left out and the CDR3 is given as listed by TCRdb. The chain is built from TRBV10-3 and TRBJ1-4. Germline V gene sequence: CDR1 ENHRY, CDR2 SYGVKD. The CDR3 has 9 residues if both end residues are counted. Here the CDR3 reads CAISRGVDY.

This sequence joins TRBV5-4 and TRBJ2-5; the match to TRBD1 covers 7 bases. The CDR3 spans 11 residues. Looked up from germline, CDR1 is SGHNT and CDR2 is YYREEE (reference sequence). V gave up 4 bases and J gave up 13 bases; unmatched junction bases: 7. DNA of the CDR3: TGTGCCAGCAGCCGAGGACAGGTTATGTACTTC. Protein product: CASSRGQVMYF.

This clonotype was seen more than once but under ten times. This chain uses TRBV5-1 with TRBJ2-5; D unresolved. Between the trimmed V and J ends, which lost 1 base and 1 base, there was a span of 8 bases. The CDR3 covers 14 residues. Germline V gives CDR1 SGHRS, CDR2 YFSETQ. CDR3: CASSLLNSQETQYF. In nucleotides, the CDR3 is TGCGCCAGCAGCTTGTTAAACTCCCAAGAGACCCAGTACTTC.

This clonotype was detected a few times. The DNA for the CDR3 is TGTGCCAGCAGCCCCGGGTCCTACGGGGCCTACGAGCAGTACTTC. Translated: CASSPGSYGAYEQYF. The J gene is TRBJ2-7, the V gene TRBV9, with a weak D call TRBD2 (5 bases). The germline CDR1 and CDR2 sequences are SGDLS and YYNGEE. The CDR3 totals 15 residues. V dropped 4 bases and J dropped 2 bases, with 16 bases sitting between them.

This clonotype was seen a few times. The chain joins TRBV2 to TRBJ1-1; 8 bases fit TRBD1. The CDR3 loop spans 15 amino acids. The V gene's germline CDR1 is SNHLY and CDR2 FYNNEI. J lost 2 bases, V lost 5 bases, and 7 bases had no gene match. The CDR3 is CASSYSGTGNTEAFF. CDR3 DNA: TGTGCCAGCAGTTACTCAGGGACAGGAAACACTGAAGCTTTCTTT.

In its sample, this clonotype was seen a few times. The genes are TRBV5-1 and TRBJ2-2; D gene ambiguous. This CDR3 is built from 15 residues. V lost 1 base and J 4 bases, leaving 11 bases between the germline ends. Germline V lookup: CDR1 SGHRS, CDR2 YFSETQ. The CDR3 sequence is CASSLTVGVTGELFF. The CDR3 DNA reads as TGCGCCAGCAGCTTGACAGTTGGGGTCACCGGGGAGCTGTTTTTT.

This clonotype has a count of ten or more. The rearrangement uses TRBV9 and TRBJ1-6, with a weak D call TRBD1 (5 bases). V lost 0 bases, J lost 4 bases, and 8 bases lay in between. CDR3 length: 15 amino acids. The germline V gene encodes CDR1 SGDLS and CDR2 YYNGEE. The CDR3 sequence: CASSVADRYNSPLHF. CDR3 DNA sequence: TGTGCCAGCAGCGTAGCTGACAGATATAATTCACCCCTCCACTTT.

This clonotype was observed a handful of times. The V and J genes are TRBV7-2 and TRBJ2-5, with 12 positions matching TRBD2. V was clipped by 5 bases and J by 3 bases; unmatched bases: 7. There are 16 residues in the CDR3. The germline CDR1 and CDR2 sequences are SGHTA and FQGNSA. The CDR3: CASSISSGGAEETQYF. The CDR3, as DNA: TGTGCCAGCAGCATATCTAGCGGGGGGGCGGAAGAGACCCAGTACTTC. The full variable domain, its missing parts supplied by reference TRBV7-2 and TRBJ2-5, is GAGVSQSPSNKVTEKGKDVELRCDPISGHTALYWYRQSLGQGLEFLIYFQGNSAPDKSGLPSDRFSAERTGGSVSTLTIQRTQQEDSAVYLCASSISSGGAEETQYFGPGTRLLVL.

This clonotype was recorded a few times. The V gene is TRBV2, the J gene TRBJ2-5, with D hard to call. The CDR3 runs to 15 residues. V was pared by 3 bases and J by 8 bases, with 19 bases between. Germline CDR1 SNHLY, CDR2 FYNNEI. CDR3 region: CASSDVVGRLGTQYF. DNA for the CDR3: TGTGCCAGCAGTGACGTTGTCGGGCGGCTCGGAACCCAGTACTTC.

In its sample, this clonotype was seen many times. V gene TRBV29-1 combines with J gene TRBJ1-5; tentatively, D is TRBD1 (6 bases). Trimming took off 4 bases at V and 3 bases at J, with 10 bases between the two ends. The germline V gene has CDR1 SQVTM and CDR2 ANQGSEA. The length of the CDR3 is 13 residues. The CDR3 nucleotides are TGCAGCGTTGCACAGGGCTCCAATCAGCCCCAGCATTTT. Amino acid sequence: CSVAQGSNQPQHF.

In DNA form, the CDR3 reads TGTGCCACCAGCAGAGAAAAGGACGAGCAGTACTTC. Protein product: CATSREKDEQYF. This chain connects TRBV15 to TRBJ2-7; D remains ambiguous. Between the trimmed V and J ends, which lost 0 bases and 5 bases, there was a span of 5 bases. The CDR3 covers 12 residues. Germline lookup yields CDR1 LNHNV and CDR2 YYDKDF (reference sequence).

This clonotype was counted ten times or more. CDR3 DNA sequence: TGTGCCAGCAGACCGACAGTGGCGAACACTGAAGCTTTCTTT. Its protein product is CASRPTVANTEAFF. The chain has TRBV6-5 and TRBJ1-1, with a tentative D call TRBD1 (5 bases). The V gene lost 6 bases and the J gene lost 1 base, with 12 bases spanning the gap. CDR1 and CDR2 from the germline V gene are MNHEY and SVGAGI. The CDR3 runs to 14 residues.

This clonotype has only one observation. V gene TRBV4-1 combines with J gene TRBJ2-7; tentative D call: TRBD2 (6 bases). The CDR3 length is 15 residues. V was shortened by 1 base and J by 1 base, with 11 bases between the two germline ends. The germline V gene has CDR1 MGHRA and CDR2 YSYEKL. The CDR3 sequence is CASSQGIAESYEQYF. The CDR3 DNA follows: TGCGCCAGCAGCCAAGGAATAGCGGAGTCCTACGAGCAGTACTTC.

A remark on this clonotype: Sequence at one end of the junction differs from germline and may be a read error. The chain combines TRBV9 with TRBJ1-2, with 9 nucleotides matching TRBD1. Germline V lookup: CDR1 SGDLS, CDR2 YYNGEE. The CDR3 loop spans 14 amino acids. CDR3 DNA: TGTGCCAGCAGCCAAGGTATTCGGGACAGGGTTGTCCCCTTC. This codes for CASSQGIRDRVVPF.

To note about this clonotype: This sequence may be a read error, since a much larger clone differs from it by one base. The chain links TRBV6-1 to TRBJ1-2; possible D gene TRBD1, 6 bases. V shed 6 bases and J shed 8 bases, with 19 bases lying between them. The CDR3 totals 14 residues. The germline V gene has CDR1 MNHNS and CDR2 SASEGT. This CDR3 is CASRGTGPPMGYTF. CDR3 sequence (DNA): TGTGCCAGCAGGGGAACAGGGCCCCCCATGGGCTACACCTTC.

This clonotype has a count of ten or more. This chain uses TRBV7-9 with TRBJ2-2; D is uncertain. Trimming cost V 5 bases and J 3 bases, with 13 bases left between them. The CDR3 covers 15 residues. Germline V gene sequence: CDR1 SEHNR, CDR2 FQNEAQ (reference sequence). CDR3 DNA: TGTGCCAGCAGCCGCGGTAGGACGGACACCGGGGAGCTGTTTTTT. It is translated as CASSRGRTDTGELFF.